Described below is a single TCR beta chain sequence and its context. This sample is part of a study of memory CD4+ T cells and cytomegalovirus serostatus. Study background: Healthy Belgian adult donors included several CMV-positive and 24 CMV-negative people.

Single viable CD3+CD4+CD8-CD45RO+ cells were sorted as the memory CD4+ T cells. Serum IgG to CMV pp150, pp28, p38 and p52 defined serostatus. The V end lost 4 bases, the J end lost 7 bases, and 16 bases lay between the germline ends. Germline CDR1 is SEHNR and CDR2 is FQNEAQ (reference sequence). CDR3 length equals 15 residues. Sequenced by immunoSEQ multiplex PCR; TCRdb stores in-frame clones only, minus some. The profile shows approximately 50,000 clones, over 65% of them singletons. Material for sequencing was memory CD4+ T cells from blood. The receptor's source is an adult in good health and CMV-seropositive. J is TRBJ1-4 and V is TRBV7-9; possibly TRBD1 for D (5 bases). Here the CDR3 DNA reads TGTGCCAGCAGCTCCCTGACAGACTCTATTGAAAAACTGTTTTTT. Encoded protein: CASSSLTDSIEKLFF.